Following are 11 T cell receptor beta chains from one sample sequenced in a study of blood T cell repertoires in COVID-19. Libraries were prepared by immunoSEQ multiplex PCR; TCRdb keeps only in-frame clonotypes and omits some of them. The table lists 150,000 to 200,000 clones, 75% to 85% of them singletons. The sequenced material came from peripheral blood. These receptors came from a human donor in a cohort sampled during active COVID-19.

This clone has only a few counts. The chain combines TRBV7-2 with TRBJ2-3; TRBD2 matches 7 bases. Germline values: CDR1 SGHTA, CDR2 FQGNSA. This CDR3 has 15 amino acids. The J segment lost 2 bases and the V segment lost 1 base, leaving 3 bases of the junction unmatched. The CDR3 here is CASSLGGSPTDTQYF. The CDR3 bases are TGTGCCAGCAGCTTAGGCGGGAGCCCCACAGATACGCAGTATTTT.

J is TRBJ2-7 and V is TRBV27; TRBD1 aligns across 8 bases. Germline V CDR1 and CDR2: MNHEY, SMNVEV (reference sequence). CDR3 length: 17 amino acids. V dropped 5 bases and J dropped 6; count of bases not matched to a gene: 18. The CDR3 nucleotides read TGTGCCAGCAGTCCCTCTCCCGGGACAGGTCCCGGGGGCGAGCAGTACTTC. Amino acid sequence: CASSPSPGTGPGGEQYF.

The J gene is TRBJ2-3, the V gene TRBV7-6, with 8 bases aligning to TRBD1. Germline V CDR1 and CDR2: SGHVS, FNYEAQ. Trimming at V came to 1 base and at J to 3 bases, leaving 6 bases not matched to a gene. This CDR3 is 16 amino acids long. The CDR3 region has the DNA TGTGCCAGCAGCTTAGGGCAGGGGGCGCGTACAGATACGCAGTATTTT. Protein: CASSLGQGARTDTQYF.

The chain uses TRBV5-6 and TRBJ1-4, with TRBD1 identical over 7 bases. The CDR3 has 16 amino acids. V was pared by 1 base and J by 4 bases, with 7 bases of the junction left unmatched. Germline CDR1 and CDR2: SGHDT and YYEEEE. Here the CDR3 DNA reads TGTGCCAGCAGCTTGACCCCGAGACAGGGTAATGAAAAACTGTTTTTT. Amino acid sequence: CASSLTPRQGNEKLFF.

CDR3: CASSQGDSYTGELFF. The CDR3 nucleotides are TGCGCCAGCAGCCAAGGTGACAGTTACACCGGGGAGCTGTTTTTT. The chain employs TRBV4-3 and TRBJ2-2; D is possibly TRBD1 (5 bases). CDR1 and CDR2 from the germline V gene are LGHNA and YSLEER. This CDR3 has 15 residues. V lost 1 base and J 3 bases, leaving 9 bases between the germline ends.

The rearrangement joins TRBV7-2 to TRBJ1-5; 9 nucleotides align to TRBD1. CDR1 SGHTA and CDR2 FQGNSA come from the germline V gene. This CDR3 has 15 amino acids. The V and J ends lost 4 bases and 4 bases, in that order; junction bases with no gene match: 5. This CDR3 reads CASSSGQGGNQPQHF. CDR3 nucleotide sequence: TGTGCCAGCAGCTCGGGACAGGGAGGGAATCAGCCCCAGCATTTT.

J is TRBJ2-3 and V is TRBV7-6; TRBD1 matches 11 bases. V was clipped by 3 bases and J by 4 bases; unmatched bases: 3. This CDR3 region has 15 residues. Germline V gene sequence: CDR1 SGHVS, CDR2 FNYEAQ. The CDR3 bases are TGTGCCAGCAGCTTGGGACAGGGGGGGCCAGATACGCAGTATTTT. Amino acids: CASSLGQGGPDTQYF.

The CDR3 loop reads CSPLTDTQYF. The CDR3 coding sequence is TGCAGTCCTCTAACAGATACGCAGTATTTT. The J gene is TRBJ2-3, the V gene TRBV20-1; D is uncertain. Germline CDR1 DFQATT, CDR2 SNEGSKA (reference sequence). The CDR3 is made up of 10 amino acids. Trimming took off 8 bases at V and 3 bases at J, with 6 bases between the two ends.

This chain joins TRBV30 and TRBJ2-5; 7 nucleotides line up with TRBD2. The germline CDR1 and CDR2 sequences are GTSNPN and SVGIG (reference sequence). The CDR3 is made up of 13 amino acids. V lost 0 bases to trimming and J lost 5 bases; unmatched junction nucleotides: 3. DNA for the CDR3: TGTGCCTGGAGTGTAATGGGAGGGGAGACCCAGTACTTC. It yields the protein CAWSVMGGETQYF.

The chain links TRBV27 to TRBJ2-7; 10 bases align to TRBD1. The V gene end was trimmed by 2 bases and the J gene end by 7 bases; junction bases not matched to a gene: 11. CDR3 size: 16 residues. Germline values: CDR1 MNHEY, CDR2 SMNVEV (reference sequence). The CDR3, as DNA: TGTGCCAGCAGTTTAGTCCGGGACAGGGGATCGGGTGAGCAGTACTTC. This codes for CASSLVRDRGSGEQYF.

The chain uses TRBV9 and TRBJ1-6; D unclear. Germline CDR1 is SGDLS and CDR2 is YYNGEE. The CDR3 has 14 residues. Trimming left V 4 bases short and J 6 bases short, with 11 bases between. The CDR3 DNA reads as TGTGCCAGCAGCTCCGAGGGCGGTAATTCACCCCTCCACTTT. The encoded protein is CASSSEGGNSPLHF.